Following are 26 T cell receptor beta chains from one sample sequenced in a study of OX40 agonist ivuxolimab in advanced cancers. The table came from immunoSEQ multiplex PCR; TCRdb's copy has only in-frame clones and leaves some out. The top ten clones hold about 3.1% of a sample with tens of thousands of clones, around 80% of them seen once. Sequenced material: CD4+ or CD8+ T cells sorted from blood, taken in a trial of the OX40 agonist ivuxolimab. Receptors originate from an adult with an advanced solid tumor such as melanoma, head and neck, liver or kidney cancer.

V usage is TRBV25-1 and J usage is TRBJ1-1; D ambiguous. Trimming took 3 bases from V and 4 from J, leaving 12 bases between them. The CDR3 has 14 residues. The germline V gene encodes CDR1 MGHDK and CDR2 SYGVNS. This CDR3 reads CASSDIAWGTEAFF. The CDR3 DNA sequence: TGTGCCAGCAGTGATATAGCCTGGGGCACTGAAGCTTTCTTT.

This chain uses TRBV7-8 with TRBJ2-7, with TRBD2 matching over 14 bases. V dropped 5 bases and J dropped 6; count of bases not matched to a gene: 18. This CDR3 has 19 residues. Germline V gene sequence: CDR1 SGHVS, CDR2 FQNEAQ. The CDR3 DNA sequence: TGTGCCAGCAGCGCGCCGATAGGGACTAGCGGGAGAGAAATGAGCGAGCAGTACTTC. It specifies CASSAPIGTSGREMSEQYF. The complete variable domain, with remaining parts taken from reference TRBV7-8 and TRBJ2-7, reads GAGVSQSPRYKVAKRGQDVALRCDPISGHVSLFWYQQALGQGPEFLTYFQNEAQLDKSGLPSDRFFAERPEGSVSTLKIQRTQQEDSAVYLCASSAPIGTSGREMSEQYFGPGTRLTVT.

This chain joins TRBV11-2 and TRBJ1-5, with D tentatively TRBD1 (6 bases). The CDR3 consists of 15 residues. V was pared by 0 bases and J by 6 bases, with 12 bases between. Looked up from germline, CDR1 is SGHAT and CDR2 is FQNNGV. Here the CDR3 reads CASSLDSGGLQPQHF. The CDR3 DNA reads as TGTGCCAGCAGCTTAGACAGCGGGGGGCTTCAGCCCCAGCATTTT.

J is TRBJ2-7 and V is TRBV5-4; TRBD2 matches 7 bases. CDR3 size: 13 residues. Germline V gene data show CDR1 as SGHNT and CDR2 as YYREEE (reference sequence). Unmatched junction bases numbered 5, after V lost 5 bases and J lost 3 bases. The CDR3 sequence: CASRTGTNYEQYF. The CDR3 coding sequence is TGTGCCAGCAGAACCGGGACTAACTACGAGCAGTACTTC.

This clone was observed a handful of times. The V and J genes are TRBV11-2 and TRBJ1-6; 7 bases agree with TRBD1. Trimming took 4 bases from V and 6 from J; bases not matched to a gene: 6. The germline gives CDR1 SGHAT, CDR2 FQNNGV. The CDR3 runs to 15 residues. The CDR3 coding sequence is TGTGCCAGCAGCTCCCACAGGGGTAGTAATTCACCCCTCCACTTT. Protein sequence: CASSSHRGSNSPLHF.

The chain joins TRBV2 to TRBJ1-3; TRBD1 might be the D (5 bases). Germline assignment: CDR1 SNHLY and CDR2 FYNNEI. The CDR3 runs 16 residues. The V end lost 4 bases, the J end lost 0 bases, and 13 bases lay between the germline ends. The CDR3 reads CASSVGRANSGNTIYF. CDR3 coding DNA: TGTGCCAGCAGTGTAGGCAGGGCGAACTCTGGAAACACCATATATTTT.

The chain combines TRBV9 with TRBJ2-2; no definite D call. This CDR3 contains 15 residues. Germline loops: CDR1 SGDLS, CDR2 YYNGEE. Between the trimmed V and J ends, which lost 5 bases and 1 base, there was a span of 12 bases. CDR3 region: CASSPASGNTGELFF. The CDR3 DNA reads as TGTGCCAGCAGTCCCGCCTCCGGGAACACCGGGGAGCTGTTTTTT. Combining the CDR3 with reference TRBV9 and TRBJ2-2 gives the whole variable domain DSGVTQTPKHLITATGQRVTLRCSPRSGDLSVYWYQQSLDQGLQFLIQYYNGEERAKGNILERFSAQQFPDLHSELNLSSLELGDSALYFCASSPASGNTGELFFGEGSRLTVL.

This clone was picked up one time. CDR3 in DNA: TGTGCCGGCACCGGGACCGGGAACACCGGGGAGCTGTTTTTT. Translation: CAGTGTGNTGELFF. V and J are TRBV2 and TRBJ2-2; TRBD1 or TRBD2 may be the D gene (5 bases each). In germline, CDR1 is SNHLY, CDR2 FYNNEI. The CDR3 covers 14 residues. V lost 11 bases and J 1 base, leaving 14 bases between the germline ends.

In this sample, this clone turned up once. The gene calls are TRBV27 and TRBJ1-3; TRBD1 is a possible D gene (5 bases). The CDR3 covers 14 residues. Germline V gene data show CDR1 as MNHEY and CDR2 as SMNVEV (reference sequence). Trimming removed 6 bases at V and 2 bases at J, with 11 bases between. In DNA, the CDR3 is TGTGCCAGCAGCCCGACAGAGGCTGGAAACACCATATATTTT. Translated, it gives CASSPTEAGNTIYF.

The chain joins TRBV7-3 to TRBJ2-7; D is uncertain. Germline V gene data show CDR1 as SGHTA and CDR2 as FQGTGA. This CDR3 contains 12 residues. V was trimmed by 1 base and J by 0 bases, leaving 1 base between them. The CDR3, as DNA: TGTGCCAGCAGCTTAATCTCCTACGAGCAGTACTTC. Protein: CASSLISYEQYF.

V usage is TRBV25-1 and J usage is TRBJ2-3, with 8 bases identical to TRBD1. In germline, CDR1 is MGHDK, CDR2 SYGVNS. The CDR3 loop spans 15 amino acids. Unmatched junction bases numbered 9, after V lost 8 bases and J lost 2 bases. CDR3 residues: CASGEDRGVTDTQYF. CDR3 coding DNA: TGTGCCAGCGGGGAAGACAGGGGTGTCACAGATACGCAGTATTTT.

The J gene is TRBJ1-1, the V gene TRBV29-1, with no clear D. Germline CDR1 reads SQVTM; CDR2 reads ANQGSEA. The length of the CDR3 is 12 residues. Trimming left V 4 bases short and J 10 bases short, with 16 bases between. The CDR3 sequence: CSVAPMERGAFF. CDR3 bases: TGCAGCGTTGCCCCCATGGAGCGTGGAGCTTTCTTT.

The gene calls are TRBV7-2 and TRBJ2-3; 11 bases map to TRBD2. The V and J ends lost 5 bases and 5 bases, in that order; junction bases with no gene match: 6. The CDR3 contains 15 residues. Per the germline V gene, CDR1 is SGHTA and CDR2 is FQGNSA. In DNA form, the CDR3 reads TGTGCCAGCAGCCTACTAGCGGGAGCGGAAGATACGCAGTATTTT. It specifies CASSLLAGAEDTQYF.

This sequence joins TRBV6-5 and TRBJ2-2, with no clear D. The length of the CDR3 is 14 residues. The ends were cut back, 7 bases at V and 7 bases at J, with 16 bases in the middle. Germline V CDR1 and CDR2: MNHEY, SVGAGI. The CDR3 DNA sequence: TGTGCCAGCACCCCCGGGTGGCAAAACGGGGAGCTGTTTTTT. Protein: CASTPGWQNGELFF.

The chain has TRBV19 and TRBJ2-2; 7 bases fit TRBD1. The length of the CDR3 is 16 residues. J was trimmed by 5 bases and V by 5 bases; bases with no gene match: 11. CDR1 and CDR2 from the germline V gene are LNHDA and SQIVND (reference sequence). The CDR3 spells CASSDLYRGGTGELFF. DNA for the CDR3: TGTGCCAGTAGTGACCTTTACAGGGGTGGGACCGGGGAGCTGTTTTTT.

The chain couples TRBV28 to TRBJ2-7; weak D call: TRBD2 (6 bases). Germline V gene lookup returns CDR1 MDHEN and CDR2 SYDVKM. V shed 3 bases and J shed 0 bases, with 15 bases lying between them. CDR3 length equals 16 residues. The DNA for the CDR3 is TGTGCCAGCAGTTTCGGTTGGGGGGTTCGCTCCTACGAGCAGTACTTC. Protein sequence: CASSFGWGVRSYEQYF.

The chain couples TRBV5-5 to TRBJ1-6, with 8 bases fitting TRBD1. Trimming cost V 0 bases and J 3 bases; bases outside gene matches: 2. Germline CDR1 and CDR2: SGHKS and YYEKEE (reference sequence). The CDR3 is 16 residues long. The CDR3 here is CASSLGQGLYNSPLHF. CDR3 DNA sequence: TGTGCCAGCAGCTTGGGACAGGGGCTCTATAATTCACCCCTCCACTTT.

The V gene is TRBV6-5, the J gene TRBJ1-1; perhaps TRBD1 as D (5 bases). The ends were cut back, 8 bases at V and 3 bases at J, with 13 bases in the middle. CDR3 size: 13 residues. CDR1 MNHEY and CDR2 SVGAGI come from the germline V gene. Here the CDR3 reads CASSMGRDTEAFF. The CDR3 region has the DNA TGTGCCAGCTCCATGGGACGGGACACTGAAGCTTTCTTT.

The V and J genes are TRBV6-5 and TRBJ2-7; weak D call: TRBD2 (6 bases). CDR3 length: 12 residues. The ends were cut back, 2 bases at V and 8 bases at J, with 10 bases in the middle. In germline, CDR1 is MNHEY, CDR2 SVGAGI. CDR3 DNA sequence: TGTGCCAGCAGTTACCGGGGGTTAAAGCAGTACTTC. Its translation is CASSYRGLKQYF.

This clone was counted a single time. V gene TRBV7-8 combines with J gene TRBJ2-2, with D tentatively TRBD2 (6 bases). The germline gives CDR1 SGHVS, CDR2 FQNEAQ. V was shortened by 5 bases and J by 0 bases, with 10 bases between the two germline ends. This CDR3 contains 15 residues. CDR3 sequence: CASSPGGTNTGELFF. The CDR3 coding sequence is TGTGCCAGCAGCCCCGGCGGGACGAACACCGGGGAGCTGTTTTTT.

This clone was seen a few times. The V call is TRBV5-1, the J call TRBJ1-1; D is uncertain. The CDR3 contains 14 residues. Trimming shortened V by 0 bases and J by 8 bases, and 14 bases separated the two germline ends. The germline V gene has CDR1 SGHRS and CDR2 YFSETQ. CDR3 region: CASSLGLLPSEAFF. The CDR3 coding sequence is TGCGCCAGCAGCTTGGGTCTCCTGCCCTCAGAAGCTTTCTTT.

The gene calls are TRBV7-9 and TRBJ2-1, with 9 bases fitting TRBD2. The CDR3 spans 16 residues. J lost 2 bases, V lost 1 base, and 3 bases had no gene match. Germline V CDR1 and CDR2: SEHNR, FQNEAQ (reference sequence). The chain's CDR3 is CASSLEGTSPYNEQFF. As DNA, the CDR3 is TGTGCCAGCAGCTTAGAAGGGACTAGCCCCTACAATGAGCAGTTCTTC.

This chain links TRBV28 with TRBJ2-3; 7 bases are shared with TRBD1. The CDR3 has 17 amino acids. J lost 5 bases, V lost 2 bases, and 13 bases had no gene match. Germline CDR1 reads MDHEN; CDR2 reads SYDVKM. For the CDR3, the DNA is TGTGCCAGCAGTTTAGAAACCGGGACAGTAAGGGGAGATACGCAGTATTTT. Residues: CASSLETGTVRGDTQYF.

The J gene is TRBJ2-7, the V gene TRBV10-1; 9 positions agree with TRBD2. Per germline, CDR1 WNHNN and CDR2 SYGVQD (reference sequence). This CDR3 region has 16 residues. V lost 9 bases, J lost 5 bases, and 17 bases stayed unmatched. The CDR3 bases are TGCGCCAGGGGGGGGGCTACTAGCGGGTTGCTCCACGAGCAGTACTTC. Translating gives CARGGATSGLLHEQYF.

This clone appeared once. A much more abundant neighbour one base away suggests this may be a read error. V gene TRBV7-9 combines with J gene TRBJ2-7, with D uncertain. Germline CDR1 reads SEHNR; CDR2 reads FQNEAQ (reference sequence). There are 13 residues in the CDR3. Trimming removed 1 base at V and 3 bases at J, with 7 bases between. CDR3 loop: CASSLGVYYEQYF. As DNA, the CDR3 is TGTGCCAGCAGCTTAGGGGTATACTACGAGCAGTACTTC.

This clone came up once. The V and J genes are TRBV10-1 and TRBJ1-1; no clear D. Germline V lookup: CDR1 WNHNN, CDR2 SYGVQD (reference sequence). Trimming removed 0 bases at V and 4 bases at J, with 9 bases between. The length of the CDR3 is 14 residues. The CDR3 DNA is TGCGCCAGCAGTGAGTCAGGCGGCGGCACTGAAGCTTTCTTT. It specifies CASSESGGGTEAFF.